The 31 T cell receptor beta chains below all came from one sample that was sequenced in a study of post-analysis software for immune sequencing data. Unique molecular identifiers were present in the TCR beta cDNA libraries. TCRdb re-derived calls from the PCR reads in MiXCR, one entry per CDR3 protein. Of about 160,000 distinct CDR3 sequences detected, about 34% appear once; the ten largest clones hold approximately 30%. Sequencing used blood, obtained after autologous hematopoietic stem cell transplantation. Source of these receptors: a girl between 10 and 17 years old with multiple sclerosis.

The CDR3 loop reads CASSLKAEAFF. The CDR3 DNA sequence: TGTGCCAGCAGCTTAAAGGCCGAAGCTTTCTTT. V usage is TRBV7-2 and J usage is TRBJ1-1, with D uncertain. The V and J ends lost 2 bases and 8 bases respectively, with 6 bases between them. This CDR3 has 11 amino acids. Germline V lookup: CDR1 SGHTA, CDR2 FQGNSA.

This clonotype appeared a few times. The rearrangement uses TRBV29-1 and TRBJ2-7; D gene ambiguous. This CDR3 region has 12 residues. V was trimmed by 1 base and J by 2 bases, leaving 6 bases between them. Germline V gives CDR1 SQVTM, CDR2 ANQGSEA. CDR3 bases: TGCAGCGTTGAAGCAGAGACCTACGAGCAGTACTTC. It yields the protein CSVEAETYEQYF.

This clonotype was observed once. This sequence joins TRBV5-1 and TRBJ2-5, with D perhaps TRBD1 or TRBD2 (5 bases each). CDR1 and CDR2 from the germline V gene are SGHRS and YFSETQ. The CDR3 is 13 residues long. The ends were cut back, 4 bases at V and 2 bases at J, with 9 bases in the middle. The CDR3 bases are TGCGCCAGCAGCGGGACGGCACAAGAGACCCAGTACTTC. It codes for CASSGTAQETQYF.

The rearrangement links TRBV5-1 to TRBJ1-2; 9 bases fit TRBD1. V dropped 4 bases and J dropped 8; count of bases not matched to a gene: 6. The length of the CDR3 is 13 residues. CDR1 and CDR2 from the germline V gene are SGHRS and YFSETQ. CDR3 sequence: CASSLGQGQGYTF. For the CDR3, the DNA is TGCGCCAGCAGCCTCGGACAGGGGCAAGGCTACACCTTC.

The V gene is TRBV5-1, the J gene TRBJ2-3, with D perhaps assigned TRBD1 or TRBD2 (5 bases each). The CDR3 contains 15 residues. Trimming took off 2 bases at V and 8 bases at J, with 18 bases between the two ends. CDR1 SGHRS and CDR2 YFSETQ come from the germline V gene. Here the CDR3 reads CASSFSGPPGVTQYF. In DNA form, the CDR3 reads TGCGCCAGCAGCTTTTCGGGACCCCCTGGGGTTACGCAGTATTTT.

The CDR3, as DNA: TGCAGTGCTAGAGGGAGCTCTGGGGCCAACGTCCTGACTTTC. Amino acids: CSARGSSGANVLTF. The rearrangement links TRBV20-1 to TRBJ2-6, with no clear D. The CDR3 totals 14 residues. Germline V CDR1 and CDR2: DFQATT, SNEGSKA (reference sequence). V lost 1 base to trimming and J lost 0 bases, with 4 bases between them.

V is TRBV19 and J is TRBJ2-7; possibly TRBD1 for D (6 bases). Germline loops: CDR1 LNHDA, CDR2 SQIVND (reference sequence). V lost 2 bases to trimming and J lost 6 bases, with 11 bases between them. The CDR3 sequence is 13 residues long. The CDR3 reads CASSINRVGEQYF. The CDR3 DNA follows: TGTGCCAGTAGTATAAACAGGGTTGGCGAGCAGTACTTC.

The J gene is TRBJ2-7, the V gene TRBV27, with TRBD2 matching over 7 bases. The trim removed 8 bases at V and 6 bases at J, leaving 7 bases unmatched. Germline CDR1 reads MNHEY; CDR2 reads SMNVEV (reference sequence). CDR3 length: 12 residues. CDR3 region: CASSPAGVEQYF. CDR3 in DNA: TGTGCCAGCTCCCCCGCGGGGGTCGAGCAGTACTTC.

This chain connects TRBV20-1 to TRBJ2-7; 7 bases align to TRBD1. The junction had 8 bases not matched to a gene; V was cut back by 0 bases and J by 3 bases. From germline, CDR1 is DFQATT and CDR2 SNEGSKA (reference sequence). CDR3 length: 15 residues. CDR3 sequence (DNA): TGCAGTGCTAGAGATCCCGGACAGGACGACTACGAGCAGTACTTC. Amino acid sequence: CSARDPGQDDYEQYF.

The genes are TRBV7-9 and TRBJ2-7, with 8 bases matching TRBD2. CDR3 size: 15 residues. The germline gives CDR1 SEHNR, CDR2 FQNEAQ (reference sequence). The V segment lost 1 base and the J segment 3 bases; nucleotides outside the gene matches: 5. DNA for the CDR3: TGTGCCAGCAGCTTAGGGAGGACTAGCAGCTACGAGCAGTACTTC. It specifies CASSLGRTSSYEQYF.

The table lists this clonotype with a few counts. CDR3 nucleotide sequence: TGTGCCAGCAGCTTAGACGCTAGCGGGGTTGTCGATACGCAGTATTTT. This translates into CASSLDASGVVDTQYF. V gene TRBV7-2 combines with J gene TRBJ2-3; 9 bases line up with TRBD2. The CDR3 is 16 amino acids. The junction had 8 bases not matched to a gene; V was cut back by 1 base and J by 6 bases. Germline V gives CDR1 SGHTA, CDR2 FQGNSA.

The table lists this clonotype with a few counts. The chain carries TRBV6-1 and TRBJ2-1; 9 positions agree with TRBD2. Trimming removed 2 bases from V and 7 bases from J; junction bases left unmatched: 9. This CDR3 comprises 16 residues. The germline V gene encodes CDR1 MNHNS and CDR2 SASEGT. DNA for the CDR3: TGTGCCAGCAGTGAAATTATTAGCGGGAGTAAAAATGAGCAGTTCTTC. Amino acid sequence: CASSEIISGSKNEQFF.

The chain combines TRBV5-6 with TRBJ2-1; 14 positions match TRBD2. This CDR3 region has 16 residues. The V and J ends lost 4 bases and 5 bases, in that order; junction bases with no gene match: 5. CDR1 and CDR2 (germline): SGHDT, YYEEEE. The chain's CDR3 is CASSRTSGRPNNEQFF. The CDR3 region has the DNA TGTGCCAGCAGCCGGACTAGCGGGAGGCCGAACAATGAGCAGTTCTTC. Complete variable domain (other parts from reference TRBV5-6 and TRBJ2-1): DAGVTQSPTHLIKTRGQQVTLRCSPKSGHDTVSWYQQALGQGPQFIFQYYEEEERQRGNFPDRFSGHQFPNYSSELNVNALLLGDSALYLCASSRTSGRPNNEQFFGPGTRLTVL.

The chain is built from TRBV15 and TRBJ2-7; 7 nucleotides agree with TRBD2. Germline values: CDR1 LNHNV, CDR2 YYDKDF (reference sequence). With V trimmed by 0 bases and J by 5 bases, 13 bases remained unmatched. This CDR3 has 17 amino acids. The CDR3 coding sequence is TGTGCCACCAGCAGAGATCAGCCCTGGCGGGAGTTTAACGAGCAGTACTTC. Translation: CATSRDQPWREFNEQYF.

This chain links TRBV5-6 with TRBJ1-1, with 10 positions matching TRBD1. Germline V gene sequence: CDR1 SGHDT, CDR2 YYEEEE. The CDR3 totals 16 residues. J gave up 1 base and V 8 bases, and 11 bases lay outside the gene matches. In DNA, the CDR3 is TGTGCCAGGCCGCGGGACAGGGGAGATGGGAACACTGAAGCTTTCTTT. Translation: CARPRDRGDGNTEAFF.

The chain joins TRBV7-2 to TRBJ2-7; TRBD2 might be the D (6 bases). This CDR3 comprises 14 residues. Germline values: CDR1 SGHTA, CDR2 FQGNSA. Trimming removed 2 bases at V and 3 bases at J, with 11 bases between. CDR3 protein: CASSLNAGYYEQYF. The CDR3 DNA is TGTGCCAGCAGCTTAAATGCGGGATACTACGAGCAGTACTTC.

There are a few counts of this clonotype. The rearrangement joins TRBV4-1 to TRBJ2-7; 8 nucleotides agree with TRBD2. Trimming cost V 3 bases and J 3 bases; bases outside gene matches: 13. Germline assignment: CDR1 MGHRA and CDR2 YSYEKL. The CDR3 length is 17 residues. The CDR3 DNA is TGCGCCAGCAGCCACCGACCCCCACTAGCGGAGGACTACGAGCAGTACTTC. Translation: CASSHRPPLAEDYEQYF.

This clonotype was seen ten or more times. The chain couples TRBV6-6 to TRBJ2-7, with D maybe TRBD2 (5 bases). The CDR3 is made up of 13 amino acids. Trimming took off 7 bases at V and 2 bases at J, with 12 bases between the two ends. The V gene's germline CDR1 is MNHNY and CDR2 SVGAGI (reference sequence). CDR3 amino acids: CASTPEGTYEQYF. The CDR3 DNA reads as TGTGCCAGCACCCCCGAGGGAACCTACGAGCAGTACTTC.

The genes are TRBV28 and TRBJ2-3; TRBD2 matches at 9 bases. Per germline, CDR1 MDHEN and CDR2 SYDVKM. CDR3 length equals 18 residues. With V trimmed by 3 bases and J by 2 bases, 12 bases remained unmatched. The CDR3 spells CASSLSGGRAVITDTQYF. The CDR3 nucleotides are TGTGCCAGCAGTTTGTCGGGCGGGAGGGCCGTGATCACAGATACGCAGTATTTT.

This clonotype was found many times. V and J are TRBV29-1 and TRBJ1-1; maybe TRBD1 (6 bases). There are 14 residues in the CDR3. V lost 7 bases, J lost 1 base, and 16 bases lay in between. Germline V CDR1 and CDR2: SQVTM, ANQGSEA. The chain's CDR3 is CSAHQGTSNTEAFF. CDR3 sequence (DNA): TGCAGCGCCCACCAGGGGACCTCGAACACTGAAGCTTTCTTT.

This clonotype has only a few counts. The J gene is TRBJ2-1, the V gene TRBV7-3; 7 nucleotides align to TRBD2. Germline CDR1 reads SGHTA; CDR2 reads FQGTGA. V trimming: 1 base; J trimming: 9 bases; junction bases outside the gene matches: 6. The CDR3 has 14 amino acids. The CDR3 DNA is TGTGCCAGCAGCTTAAGCGGACTAGTGGTTGAGCAGTTCTTC. Protein: CASSLSGLVVEQFF.

This clonotype was counted many times. The J gene is TRBJ2-1, the V gene TRBV6-5; no reliable D call. This CDR3 contains 15 residues. Trimming stripped 2 bases from V and 0 bases from J, with 8 bases between. Germline V gene sequence: CDR1 MNHEY, CDR2 SVGAGI. CDR3 protein: CASSYEASSYNEQFF. CDR3 bases: TGTGCCAGCAGTTACGAGGCCAGCTCCTACAATGAGCAGTTCTTC.

This chain joins TRBV12-3 or TRBV12-4 and TRBJ1-1; D is unresolved. Trimming removed 6 bases at V and 4 bases at J, with 12 bases between. The CDR3 totals 13 residues. CDR3 amino acids: CASSPGPGTEAFF. In nucleotides, the CDR3 is TGTGCCAGCAGCCCCGGTCCAGGCACTGAAGCTTTCTTT.

Only a few counts were recorded for this clonotype. The CDR3 nucleotides read TGTGCCAGCTCACCTTTTCCCAGCGCAACTAATGAAAAACTGTTTTTT. It codes for CASSPFPSATNEKLFF. The chain combines TRBV18 with TRBJ1-4, with no clear D. The CDR3 totals 16 residues. Deletions cut 3 bases from V and 0 bases from J, with 11 bases between. Germline CDR1 reads KGHSH; CDR2 reads LQKENI.

The rearrangement joins TRBV5-1 to TRBJ2-1; D is unresolved. Germline CDR1 and CDR2: SGHRS and YFSETQ. The CDR3 has 17 residues. The V end was cut by 3 bases, the J end by 6 bases, with 22 bases between. The CDR3 sequence: CASSSVFNSLRSNEQFF. CDR3 sequence (DNA): TGCGCCAGCAGCTCGGTTTTTAACAGTCTCCGGAGCAATGAGCAGTTCTTC.

This clonotype occurred once. One junction end disagrees with the germline gene, perhaps due to a read error. The chain couples TRBV6-6 to TRBJ1-5; TRBD1 agrees at 7 bases. Germline values: CDR1 MNHNY, CDR2 SVGAGI (reference sequence). The CDR3 runs to 14 residues. CDR3 nucleotide sequence: TGTGCCAGCAGATCAGGGGGACAAAATCAGCCCCCGCATTTT. It is translated as CASRSGGQNQPPHF.

The V and J genes are TRBV28 and TRBJ2-7, with D possibly being TRBD1 or TRBD2 (5 bases each). Germline values: CDR1 MDHEN, CDR2 SYDVKM. The CDR3 runs to 15 residues. Trimming removed 4 bases from V and 3 bases from J, with 16 bases in between. The CDR3 nucleotides are TGTGCCAGCAGTTCCAGCCGGGGCGCCTTCTACGAGCAGTACTTC. Translation gives CASSSSRGAFYEQYF. Complete variable domain (other parts from reference TRBV28 and TRBJ2-7): DVKVTQSSRYLVKRTGEKVFLECVQDMDHENMFWYRQDPGLGLRLIYFSYDVKMKEKGDIPEGYSVSREKKERFSLILESASTNQTSMYLCASSSSRGAFYEQYFGPGTRLTVT.

V gene TRBV6-1 combines with J gene TRBJ2-1; 10 nucleotides align to TRBD2. Trimming took 6 bases from V and 0 from J; bases not matched to a gene: 5. The CDR3 extends over 16 amino acids. Germline CDR1 MNHNS, CDR2 SASEGT. The CDR3 DNA is TGTGCCAGCAGCTCAGCGGGAGGGAACTCCTACAATGAGCAGTTCTTC. Its translation is CASSSAGGNSYNEQFF.

This clonotype occurred many times. A junction end diverges from the germline sequence, so it may reflect a read error. The chain uses TRBV7-3 and TRBJ2-1, with D perhaps matching TRBD2 (5 bases). CDR3 length: 15 amino acids. Germline V gives CDR1 SGHTA, CDR2 FQGTGA. CDR3: CASSLTSLGNNEQFF. CDR3 in DNA: TGTGCCAGCAGCCTAACTAGTTTGGGGAACAATGAGCAGTTCTTC.

The chain recombines TRBV10-3 with TRBJ2-7, with D hard to call. This CDR3 has 14 amino acids. V lost 4 bases and J 0 bases, leaving 10 bases between the germline ends. Germline CDR1 ENHRY, CDR2 SYGVKD. CDR3 nucleotides: TGTGCCATCAGTGCCGCGACGGGCTCCTACGAGCAGTACTTC. This codes for CAISAATGSYEQYF.

V is TRBV27 and J is TRBJ2-1, with 11 bases that match TRBD1. Germline V gene lookup returns CDR1 MNHEY and CDR2 SMNVEV (reference sequence). The CDR3 sequence is 16 residues long. Trimming took 4 bases from V and 2 from J; bases not matched to a gene: 4. The CDR3 sequence: CASSWDRGWAYNEQFF. The CDR3, as DNA: TGTGCCAGCAGTTGGGACAGGGGGTGGGCCTACAATGAGCAGTTCTTC.